This T cell receptor (beta chain) was captured in a study of CD8 T cells in Susac syndrome. Study results and caveats: The study conceded that its TCR sequencing and HLA analysis involved relatively few individuals.

An amount of RNA that ranged from roughly 0.5 to 1 ug was reverse transcribed with random hexamers. By means of immunoSEQ multiplex PCR, TCR beta CDR3 spanning 54 Vbeta and 13 Jbeta underwent amplification. TCRdb called the immunoSEQ multiplex PCR reads again in MiXCR, with one record for every CDR3 protein. Among approximately 160,000 distinct CDR3 sequences, about 90% were seen once, and the ten largest hold around 0.079%. The CDR3 is 12 residues long. The germline CDR1 and CDR2 sequences are KGHSH and LQKENI. Losses at the gene ends were 5 bases for V and 8 bases for J; bases not matched to a gene: 5. To note about this clonotype: Its specificity is unknown.

Sequenced material: CD4+ T cells from PBMCs. This clonotype was sampled from a human donor in good health. The chain carries TRBV18 and TRBJ1-1; 7 nucleotides line up with TRBD1. As DNA, the CDR3 is TGTGCCAGCTCATCGAACAGGGGCGAAGCTTTCTTT. Its translation: CASSSNRGEAFF.